The text below deals with one T cell receptor (beta chain). The antigen is unknown. This sample was taken from a study of T cell responses to AZD1222 COVID-19 vaccine. V shed 0 bases and J 4 bases; nucleotides not matched to a gene: 8. In germline, CDR1 is SGHAT, CDR2 FQNNGV. This CDR3 spans 16 amino acids. Second-dose timings of about 4 or about 12 weeks were pooled. General study points: Scientists sampled the repertoires only once the peak T cell response had passed.

The data were produced by immunoSEQ multiplex PCR, yet TCRdb's version contains in-frame clones alone and is incomplete. The table includes 150,000 or so clones, roughly 90% detected once. The TCR sequence derives from an adult who received the AZD1222 COVID-19 vaccine. The J gene is TRBJ2-7, the V gene TRBV11-2, with 8 positions matching TRBD2. Here the sequenced sample was peripheral blood, taken 28 days after the second AZD1222 dose. The CDR3 bases are TGTGCCAGCAGCTTAGAGGGAGGCGGGAGGAGGTACGAGCAGTACTTC. Its protein is CASSLEGGGRRYEQYF.